The present T cell receptor (beta chain) was sequenced within a study of T cell repertoires in cytomegalovirus infection. Across the whole study: Public TCR beta signatures marked donors with CMV infection and the matching HLA. Overall study results and limits: There were carriers of CMV plus the relevant HLA, and cumulative public TCR beta family frequency identified them.

Germline V gene lookup returns CDR1 MNHEY and CDR2 SVGAGI. This CDR3 contains 16 residues. V lost 0 bases and J 2 bases, leaving 14 bases between the germline ends. In TCRdb, the reads were re-called with MiXCR into one record per CDR3 protein. The sample holds about 890,000 distinct CDR3 sequences; around 30% are singletons and the top ten take more than 12%. As concerns this clonotype: The antigen is not known.

The starting material was cultured CD8+ T cells from PBMCs, obtained from culture after CMV antigen stimulation. The chain uses TRBV6-5 and TRBJ2-7; a weak D match, TRBD1 (5 bases). The TCR was taken from a human donor in good health (CMV status not recorded). Some clones in this sample may be carry-over from other donors' samples. The CDR3 region has the DNA TGTGCCAGCAGTTACTCGGGTGCAGGGAAGACCTACGAGCAGTACTTC. Translation: CASSYSGAGKTYEQYF.